This section outlines one T cell receptor beta chain sequence together with its context. The entry originates in a study of blood T cell repertoires in COVID-19. Sequencing used immunoSEQ multiplex PCR; TCRdb keeps in-frame clones, though not all of them. This sample has roughly 230,000 clones, with around 90% found just once. V lost 3 bases to trimming and J lost 4 bases, with 10 bases between them. Germline V gene data show CDR1 as LGHDT and CDR2 as YNNKEL (reference sequence). CDR3 length: 14 residues. Sequenced sample: peripheral blood. The clonotype originates from an older woman with COVID-19, enrolled during active disease. V gene TRBV3-1 (or the pseudogene TRBV3-2) combines with J gene TRBJ1-5; TRBD1 might be the D (5 bases). CDR3 sequence: CASSQGQENQPQHF. CDR3 in DNA: TGTGCCAGCAGCCAGGGGCAGGAGAATCAGCCCCAGCATTTT.